This TCR beta chain was found in a study of shared clonotypes between healthy human individuals. Method: immunoSEQ multiplex PCR; TCRdb's copy keeps in-frame clones and lacks some. The data hold over a million clones, with approximately 70% observed a single time. The V end was cut by 7 bases, the J end by 1 base, with 13 bases between. This CDR3 has 13 residues. Germline CDR1 is GTSNPN and CDR2 is SVGIG (reference sequence). Material: memory CD4+ T cells sorted from blood. As to subset: CD45RA-negative fraction. V is TRBV30 and J is TRBJ1-1; D gene uncertain. The sequence derives from a man aged 18-30 years in good health. The CDR3 loop reads CASNRPPNTEAFF. The CDR3 coding sequence is TGTGCCTCTAACCGACCCCCGAACACTGAAGCTTTCTTT.